The rows below give T cell receptor beta chains drawn from one sample of a study of cytomegalovirus exposure and HLA in healthy donors. Method: immunoSEQ multiplex PCR; TCRdb's copy keeps in-frame clones and lacks some. Of approximately 220,000 clones detected, 75% to 90% appear once; the ten largest clones hold over 12%. The specimen sequenced was PBMCs. These receptors were obtained from a woman aged 25-40 years in good health and CMV-seropositive. Each CDR3 is given with its conserved first and last residue. The D gene is left open where the match is weak. Only part of the rows carry a size: once, few, many, or a class if the clone is expanded.

clone size: few; D gene: .; J gene: TRBJ2-7; V gene: TRBV11-2; CDR3 protein: CASRVKASDFRNRGYEQYF; CDR3 DNA: TGTGCCAGCAGAGTAAAGGCTAGCGATTTTCGGAATCGGGGCTATGAGCAGTACTTC
clone size: .; D gene: .; J gene: TRBJ1-2; V gene: TRBV29-1; CDR3 protein: CSATTGNRYTF; CDR3 DNA: TGCAGCGCCACGACGGGGAACCGGTACACCTTC
clone size: .; D gene: .; J gene: TRBJ1-5; V gene: TRBV6-1; CDR3 protein: CASSEGSNQPQHF; CDR3 DNA: TGTGCCAGCAGTGAGGGTTCCAATCAGCCCCAGCATTTT
clone size: .; D gene: .; J gene: TRBJ1-1; V gene: TRBV29-1; CDR3 protein: CSVEENTEAFF; CDR3 DNA: TGCAGCGTTGAAGAGAACACTGAAGCTTTCTTT
clone size: .; D gene: TRBD1; J gene: TRBJ2-7; V gene: TRBV2; CDR3 protein: CASRDIMTGARHEQYF; CDR3 DNA: TGTGCCAGCAGGGATATCATGACAGGGGCGAGGCACGAGCAGTACTTC
clone size: .; D gene: TRBD1; J gene: TRBJ2-2; V gene: TRBV7-8; CDR3 protein: CASSLRQQGATGELFF; CDR3 DNA: TGTGCCAGCAGCCTACGACAACAGGGGGCCACCGGGGAGCTGTTTTTT
clone size: .; D gene: TRBD2; J gene: TRBJ2-1; V gene: TRBV2; CDR3 protein: CAGRASGYNEQFF; CDR3 DNA: TGTGCCGGGCGGGCTAGCGGTTACAATGAGCAGTTCTTC
clone size: .; D gene: .; J gene: TRBJ2-7; V gene: TRBV10-3; CDR3 protein: CAISESIPKSYEQYF; CDR3 DNA: TGTGCCATCAGTGAGTCGATCCCCAAATCCTACGAGCAGTACTTC
clone size: .; D gene: .; J gene: TRBJ2-3; V gene: TRBV2; CDR3 protein: CASIGRASTDTQYF; CDR3 DNA: TGTGCCAGCATTGGTAGGGCTAGCACAGATACGCAGTATTTT
clone size: .; D gene: .; J gene: TRBJ1-2; V gene: TRBV6-5; CDR3 protein: CASSYSGQNYGYTF; CDR3 DNA: TGTGCCAGCAGTTACTCGGGACAAAACTATGGCTACACCTTC
clone size: .; D gene: .; J gene: TRBJ1-1; V gene: TRBV30; CDR3 protein: CAWSVEQVNTEAFF; CDR3 DNA: TGTGCCTGGAGTGTAGAACAGGTGAACACTGAAGCTTTCTTT
clone size: .; D gene: .; J gene: TRBJ1-2; V gene: TRBV28; CDR3 protein: CASRMTGTYYGYTF; CDR3 DNA: TGTGCCAGCAGGATGACCGGGACCTACTATGGCTACACCTTC
clone size: .; D gene: TRBD1; J gene: TRBJ2-1; V gene: TRBV15; CDR3 protein: CATSTVGTARNEQFF; CDR3 DNA: TGTGCCACCAGCACTGTGGGGACAGCTCGGAATGAGCAGTTCTTC
clone size: .; D gene: .; J gene: TRBJ1-3; V gene: TRBV19; CDR3 protein: CASIAGNTIYF; CDR3 DNA: TGTGCCAGTATCGCTGGAAACACCATATATTTT
clone size: .; D gene: TRBD1; J gene: TRBJ1-2; V gene: TRBV2; CDR3 protein: CASSPGQGGGEGYTF; CDR3 DNA: TGTGCCAGCAGCCCAGGACAGGGTGGGGGTGAAGGCTACACCTTC
clone size: .; D gene: .; J gene: TRBJ2-7; V gene: TRBV5-1; CDR3 protein: CASSLEQLQSYEQYF; CDR3 DNA: TGCGCCAGCAGCTTGGAGCAGCTCCAATCCTACGAGCAGTACTTC
clone size: .; D gene: .; J gene: TRBJ2-1; V gene: TRBV27; CDR3 protein: CASMALVYNEQFF; CDR3 DNA: TGTGCCAGCATGGCATTAGTCTACAATGAGCAGTTCTTC
clone size: .; D gene: .; J gene: TRBJ1-5; V gene: TRBV4-1; CDR3 protein: CASSQGGLLSQPQHF; CDR3 DNA: TGCGCCAGCAGCCAGGGGGGCTTGTTAAGTCAGCCCCAGCATTTT
clone size: .; D gene: TRBD1; J gene: TRBJ1-2; V gene: TRBV10-3; CDR3 protein: CALQGASFGYTF; CDR3 DNA: TGTGCCTTACAGGGGGCTAGTTTTGGCTACACCTTC
clone size: .; D gene: TRBD1; J gene: TRBJ1-4; V gene: TRBV6-5; CDR3 protein: CASRITGATNEKLFF; CDR3 DNA: TGTGCCAGCAGGATAACAGGGGCAACTAATGAAAAACTGTTTTTT
clone size: .; D gene: .; J gene: TRBJ2-3; V gene: TRBV30; CDR3 protein: CAWSLGGDTQYF; CDR3 DNA: TGTGCCTGGAGTTTGGGAGGAGATACGCAGTATTTT
clone size: .; D gene: TRBD2; J gene: TRBJ2-2; V gene: TRBV6-1; CDR3 protein: CASSELAGGPGTGELFF; CDR3 DNA: TGTGCCAGCAGTGAACTAGCGGGAGGGCCGGGAACCGGGGAGCTGTTTTTT
clone size: .; D gene: TRBD1; J gene: TRBJ2-3; V gene: TRBV27; CDR3 protein: CASSLSPAWDRVTDTQYF; CDR3 DNA: TGTGCCAGCAGTTTATCGCCTGCATGGGACAGGGTAACAGATACGCAGTATTTT
clone size: .; D gene: .; J gene: TRBJ2-7; V gene: TRBV29-1; CDR3 protein: CSATQPISYEQYF; CDR3 DNA: TGCAGCGCCACGCAACCTATTTCCTACGAGCAGTACTTC
clone size: .; D gene: TRBD1; J gene: TRBJ2-5; V gene: TRBV6-6; CDR3 protein: CASSRQGIEETQYF; CDR3 DNA: TGTGCCAGCAGTCGACAGGGAATCGAAGAGACCCAGTACTTC
clone size: few; D gene: .; J gene: TRBJ1-3; V gene: TRBV23-1; CDR3 protein: CASTQPGSLGNTIYF; CDR3 DNA: TGCGCCAGCACCCAACCGGGGAGCCTTGGAAACACCATATATTTT
clone size: .; D gene: .; J gene: TRBJ1-5; V gene: TRBV28; CDR3 protein: CASSFSNYQPQHF; CDR3 DNA: TGTGCCAGCAGTTTTTCGAACTATCAGCCCCAGCATTTT
clone size: .; D gene: .; J gene: TRBJ2-7; V gene: TRBV29-1; CDR3 protein: CSVEDPGSGSYEQYF; CDR3 DNA: TGCAGCGTTGAAGATCCAGGGTCAGGCTCCTACGAGCAGTACTTC
clone size: few; D gene: .; J gene: TRBJ2-2; V gene: TRBV5-6; CDR3 protein: CASKRLFTGELFF; CDR3 DNA: TGTGCCAGCAAGCGGCTCTTCACCGGGGAGCTGTTTTTT
clone size: .; D gene: .; J gene: TRBJ1-1; V gene: TRBV5-8; CDR3 protein: CASSLRGDTEAFF; CDR3 DNA: TGTGCCAGCAGCTTGAGGGGAGACACTGAAGCTTTCTTT
clone size: .; D gene: TRBD2; J gene: TRBJ2-1; V gene: TRBV27; CDR3 protein: CASSLGSVLWEGNNEQFF; CDR3 DNA: TGTGCCAGCAGTTTAGGGTCCGTTTTGTGGGAGGGGAACAATGAGCAGTTCTTC
clone size: .; D gene: .; J gene: TRBJ2-2; V gene: TRBV15; CDR3 protein: CATSRDLPQSAIGELFF; CDR3 DNA: TGTGCCACCAGCAGAGACTTACCCCAATCAGCGATCGGGGAGCTGTTTTTT
clone size: .; D gene: .; J gene: TRBJ2-7; V gene: TRBV6-1; CDR3 protein: CATTPDGLVYEQYF; CDR3 DNA: TGTGCCACTACTCCCGACGGGTTAGTGTACGAGCAGTACTTC
clone size: .; D gene: .; J gene: TRBJ2-7; V gene: TRBV11-3; CDR3 protein: CASSPPSEPSSYEQYF; CDR3 DNA: TGTGCCAGCAGCCCCCCGTCGGAGCCGAGCTCCTACGAGCAGTACTTC
clone size: .; D gene: .; J gene: TRBJ1-1; V gene: TRBV29-1; CDR3 protein: CSGLRGAAAFF; CDR3 DNA: TGCAGCGGTCTTCGCGGGGCGGCAGCTTTCTTT
clone size: .; D gene: TRBD1; J gene: TRBJ1-5; V gene: TRBV6-5; CDR3 protein: CASSRGQGAYQPQHF; CDR3 DNA: TGTGCCAGCAGTCGAGGACAGGGGGCATATCAGCCCCAGCATTTT
clone size: few; D gene: TRBD1; J gene: TRBJ2-7; V gene: TRBV2; CDR3 protein: CASSEGQGAYEQYF; CDR3 DNA: TGTGCCAGCAGTGAGGGACAGGGGGCCTACGAGCAGTACTTC
clone size: .; D gene: .; J gene: TRBJ1-2; V gene: TRBV29-1; CDR3 protein: CSDIRGISYGYTF; CDR3 DNA: TGCAGCGACATCCGGGGAATTTCCTATGGCTACACCTTC
clone size: .; D gene: TRBD1; J gene: TRBJ1-1; V gene: TRBV10-3; CDR3 protein: CAIRGTGVDTEAFF; CDR3 DNA: TGTGCCATCAGGGGGACAGGGGTTGACACTGAAGCTTTCTTT
clone size: .; D gene: .; J gene: TRBJ1-5; V gene: TRBV28; CDR3 protein: CASSLVTGFDQPQHF; CDR3 DNA: TGTGCCAGCAGTTTAGTAACAGGGTTCGATCAGCCCCAGCATTTT
clone size: .; D gene: .; J gene: TRBJ1-4; V gene: TRBV27; CDR3 protein: CASSFSGEGEKLFF; CDR3 DNA: TGTGCCAGCAGTTTTTCAGGGGAAGGGGAAAAACTGTTTTTT
clone size: .; D gene: TRBD1; J gene: TRBJ2-5; V gene: TRBV6-1; CDR3 protein: CASSEALTGGIETQYF; CDR3 DNA: TGTGCCAGCAGTGAAGCGTTGACAGGGGGTATAGAGACCCAGTACTTC
clone size: .; D gene: .; J gene: TRBJ2-7; V gene: TRBV6-6; CDR3 protein: CASSYGTNSYEQYF; CDR3 DNA: TGTGCCAGCAGTTACGGGACGAACTCCTACGAGCAGTACTTC
clone size: .; D gene: .; J gene: TRBJ1-1; V gene: TRBV30; CDR3 protein: CAWSEQMGTEAFF; CDR3 DNA: TGTGCCTGGAGCGAGCAGATGGGGACTGAAGCTTTCTTT
clone size: .; D gene: .; J gene: TRBJ2-2; V gene: TRBV2; CDR3 protein: CASSDLGPRGTGELFF; CDR3 DNA: TGTGCCAGCAGTGATCTAGGTCCCCGGGGCACCGGGGAGCTGTTTTTT
clone size: once; D gene: .; J gene: TRBJ2-7; V gene: TRBV27; CDR3 protein: CASSPDPNSYEQYF; CDR3 DNA: TGTGCCAGCAGTCCCGACCCCAACAGTTACGAGCAGTACTTC
clone size: .; D gene: TRBD1; J gene: TRBJ1-3; V gene: TRBV6-5; CDR3 protein: CASSRGQGPGNTIYF; CDR3 DNA: TGTGCCAGCAGCCGTGGACAGGGGCCAGGAAACACCATATATTTT
clone size: .; D gene: .; J gene: TRBJ2-7; V gene: TRBV5-1; CDR3 protein: CASSPVEPRSYEQYF; CDR3 DNA: TGCGCCAGCAGCCCCGTGGAGCCACGTTCCTACGAGCAGTACTTC
clone size: once; D gene: TRBD1; J gene: TRBJ1-4; V gene: TRBV10-3; CDR3 protein: CASGTGTANEKLFF; CDR3 DNA: TGTGCCTCCGGAACCGGGACAGCTAATGAAAAACTGTTTTTT
clone size: once; D gene: TRBD2; J gene: TRBJ2-7; V gene: TRBV27; CDR3 protein: CASSPGTSGGFEQYF; CDR3 DNA: TGTGCCAGCAGTCCCGGGACTAGCGGCGGTTTCGAGCAGTACTTC
clone size: .; D gene: TRBD1; J gene: TRBJ1-2; V gene: TRBV28; CDR3 protein: CASSTGVRGYTF; CDR3 DNA: TGTGCCAGCAGCACAGGGGTGCGTGGCTACACCTTC
clone size: .; D gene: TRBD1; J gene: TRBJ1-3; V gene: TRBV6-1; CDR3 protein: CASSGGTGPGNTIYF; CDR3 DNA: TGTGCCAGCAGCGGAGGGACAGGGCCTGGAAACACCATATATTTT
clone size: once; D gene: .; J gene: TRBJ1-1; V gene: TRBV2; CDR3 protein: CASSNREMSTEAFF; CDR3 DNA: TGTGCCAGCAGTAACAGGGAGATGAGCACTGAAGCTTTCTTT
clone size: .; D gene: .; J gene: TRBJ2-7; V gene: TRBV28; CDR3 protein: CASSFHGTSSYEQYF; CDR3 DNA: TGTGCCAGCAGTTTTCACGGGACAAGCTCCTACGAGCAGTACTTC
clone size: .; D gene: TRBD2; J gene: TRBJ2-1; V gene: TRBV7-3; CDR3 protein: CASSPRLAGRHEQFF; CDR3 DNA: TGTGCCAGCAGCCCGAGACTAGCAGGCCGGCATGAGCAGTTCTTC
clone size: .; D gene: .; J gene: TRBJ2-5; V gene: TRBV4-1; CDR3 protein: CASSQVGQETQYF; CDR3 DNA: TGCGCCAGCAGCCAAGTTGGGCAGGAGACCCAGTACTTC
clone size: .; D gene: .; J gene: TRBJ1-2; V gene: TRBV27; CDR3 protein: CASSLGARGKGSYTF; CDR3 DNA: TGTGCCAGCAGTTTAGGGGCTCGGGGGAAGGGAAGCTACACCTTC